This T cell receptor (beta chain) was identified during a study of blood T cells in healthy people across ages. Study-level findings and limits: It was not possible, with unsorted PBMCs, to conclusively compare naive and antigen-experienced cells.

A note on this clonotype: The antigen remains unidentified.

The second PCR ran roughly 6 to 11 cycles with a sample-barcoded 5' primer and J-beta primers. From each sample, at least 3 million paired-end reads containing CDR3 were obtained. One entry per CDR3 protein results from TCRdb running MiXCR on the 5' RACE reads. The table has 800,000 to 950,000 distinct CDR3 sequences, about 48% seen once. The CDR3 consists of 13 residues. V shed 7 bases and J shed 7 bases, with 14 bases lying between them. Germline values: CDR1 MNHEY, CDR2 SVGEGT. Sequenced input: blood. The chain joins TRBV6-2 or TRBV6-3 to TRBJ2-1; TRBD1 or TRBD2 may be the D gene (6 bases each). The source of this sequence is a man aged 30 to 39 in good health. The CDR3 DNA is TGTGCCAGCATAAAGTCGGGGGCGAATGAGCAGTTCTTC. It is translated as CASIKSGANEQFF.